Given below is one T cell receptor (beta chain) in context. Its antigen is as yet unknown. This sample is drawn from a study of cytomegalovirus exposure and HLA in healthy donors. Study results and caveats: Segments of the TCR beta V type were, in most cases, productive about 90% or about 30% of the time in an earlier analysis. In a later analysis, TCR beta V- and J-gene trimming showed a link to a missense DCLRE1C variant.

PCR employed 60 Vbeta and 13 Jbeta primers. This table comes from immunoSEQ multiplex PCR, and its TCRdb copy is limited to in-frame clones, with some not included. The sample lists 100,000 to 150,000 clones, around 70% occurring once. V was shortened by 5 bases and J by 4 bases, with 11 bases between the two germline ends. Germline V gene sequence: CDR1 MGHRA, CDR2 YSYEKL. The CDR3 length is 13 residues. V is TRBV4-1 and J is TRBJ2-5; possibly TRBD2 for D (6 bases). The TCR sequence derives from a woman in her sixties or seventies in good health and CMV-seropositive. Sequenced input: PBMCs. This chain's CDR3 is CASSTPGGETQYF. CDR3 sequence (DNA): TGCGCCAGCAGCACCCCCGGGGGAGAGACCCAGTACTTC.